Listed below are T cell receptor beta chains from one sample, sequenced in a study of beta chain features in type 1 diabetes. TCRdb's copy holds only in-frame clones and misses some; the assay was immunoSEQ multiplex PCR. The sample holds under 90,000 clones, about 32% seen once. What was sequenced was stem cell memory CD4+ T cells from blood. The receptors derive from a woman aged 18-29 years in good health. Each CDR3 is given with its conserved first and last residue. The order of the fields is CDR3 protein, CDR3 DNA, V gene, D gene, J gene, clone size. A D gene is named only where the DNA matches it firmly. The size of a clone is reported for some rows only, either as once, few or many, or as a class for expanded clones.

CDR3aa: CASSPPGQENTEAFF
CDR3nt: TGTGCCAGCTCACCCCCGGGACAGGAGAACACTGAAGCTTTCTTT
v_gene: TRBV18
d_gene: TRBD1
j_gene: TRBJ1-1
abundance: -

CDR3aa: CSVAGDRGNYGYTF
CDR3nt: TGCAGCGTCGCGGGGGACAGGGGCAACTATGGCTACACCTTC
v_gene: TRBV29-1
d_gene: TRBD1
j_gene: TRBJ1-2
abundance: few

CDR3aa: CAWSENFQGSNYGYTF
CDR3nt: TGTGCCTGGAGCGAAAACTTTCAGGGATCTAACTATGGCTACACCTTC
v_gene: TRBV30
d_gene: -
j_gene: TRBJ1-2
abundance: -

CDR3aa: CASRRGQGSTQYF
CDR3nt: TGCGCCAGCAGACGGGGACAGGGTTCGACCCAGTACTTC
v_gene: TRBV23-1
d_gene: TRBD1
j_gene: TRBJ2-5
abundance: many

CDR3aa: CATSRPGEGPSETQYF
CDR3nt: TGTGCCACCAGCAGACCGGGGGAGGGACCCTCAGAGACCCAGTACTTC
v_gene: TRBV15
d_gene: TRBD2
j_gene: TRBJ2-5
abundance: once

CDR3aa: CASARTMNTEAFF
CDR3nt: TGTGCCAGCGCCCGGACAATGAACACTGAAGCTTTCTTT
v_gene: TRBV19
d_gene: -
j_gene: TRBJ1-1
abundance: few

CDR3aa: CASSESGQFNQPQHF
CDR3nt: TGTGCCAGCAGTGAATCGGGACAGTTCAATCAGCCCCAGCATTTT
v_gene: TRBV2
d_gene: TRBD1
j_gene: TRBJ1-5
abundance: -

CDR3aa: CASSSLAGAPSYNEQFF
CDR3nt: TGTGCCAGCAGCTCGTTAGCGGGAGCCCCCTCCTACAATGAGCAGTTCTTC
v_gene: TRBV5-5
d_gene: TRBD2
j_gene: TRBJ2-1
abundance: -

CDR3aa: CASSVLLTGELFF
CDR3nt: TGTGCCAGCAGCGTATTACTCACCGGGGAGCTGTTTTTT
v_gene: TRBV9
d_gene: -
j_gene: TRBJ2-2
abundance: -

CDR3aa: CASSLVTGWFYEQYF
CDR3nt: TGTGCCAGCAGCTTAGTGACGGGGTGGTTCTACGAGCAGTACTTC
v_gene: TRBV11-2
d_gene: -
j_gene: TRBJ2-7
abundance: few

CDR3aa: CASRLFLSGTRATGELFF
CDR3nt: TGTGCCAGCAGACTATTCCTCAGCGGGACCCGGGCCACCGGGGAGCTGTTTTTT
v_gene: TRBV11-2
d_gene: TRBD2
j_gene: TRBJ2-2
abundance: few

CDR3aa: CASSPPTGGLGELFF
CDR3nt: TGTGCCAGCTCACCACCTACGGGGGGCCTCGGGGAGCTGTTTTTT
v_gene: TRBV18
d_gene: -
j_gene: TRBJ2-2
abundance: -

CDR3aa: CASSPAGNQPQHF
CDR3nt: TGTGCCAGCTCACCGGCGGGCAATCAGCCCCAGCATTTT
v_gene: TRBV18
d_gene: -
j_gene: TRBJ1-5
abundance: -

CDR3aa: CASSNRDIGLYTEAFF
CDR3nt: TGTGCCAGCTCAAACCGGGACATTGGCTTGTACACTGAAGCTTTCTTT
v_gene: TRBV18
d_gene: -
j_gene: TRBJ1-1
abundance: -

CDR3aa: CAWSSDRGLGGYTF
CDR3nt: TGTGCCTGGAGTTCAGACAGGGGGCTCGGAGGCTACACCTTC
v_gene: TRBV30
d_gene: TRBD1
j_gene: TRBJ1-2
abundance: few

CDR3aa: CASSLEDRVGYTF
CDR3nt: TGCGCCAGCAGCTTGGAGGACAGGGTTGGCTACACCTTC
v_gene: TRBV5-1
d_gene: TRBD1
j_gene: TRBJ1-2
abundance: -

CDR3aa: CASSVGGTGTDTQYF
CDR3nt: TGTGCCAGCAGCGTAGGCGGAACGGGCACAGATACGCAGTATTTT
v_gene: TRBV9
d_gene: -
j_gene: TRBJ2-3
abundance: -

CDR3aa: CASSLDGGGYTF
CDR3nt: TGTGCCAGCAGCTTAGACGGCGGTGGCTACACCTTC
v_gene: TRBV7-9
d_gene: -
j_gene: TRBJ1-2
abundance: -

CDR3aa: CASSPRSGESPLHF
CDR3nt: TGTGCCAGCTCACCACGGTCAGGGGAATCACCCCTCCACTTT
v_gene: TRBV18
d_gene: -
j_gene: TRBJ1-6
abundance: few

CDR3aa: CASSPKDRGYGYTF
CDR3nt: TGTGCCAGCAGCCCGAAGGACAGGGGCTATGGCTACACCTTC
v_gene: TRBV9
d_gene: TRBD1
j_gene: TRBJ1-2
abundance: few

CDR3aa: CASSLKPPAVAGGPNTGELFF
CDR3nt: TGTGCCAGCAGCTTAAAACCCCCCGCTGTAGCGGGGGGCCCGAACACCGGGGAGCTGTTTTTT
v_gene: TRBV7-3
d_gene: TRBD2
j_gene: TRBJ2-2
abundance: once

CDR3aa: CASTRGSNNEQFF
CDR3nt: TGTGCCAGCACCCGGGGGAGTAACAATGAGCAGTTCTTC
v_gene: TRBV7-2
d_gene: -
j_gene: TRBJ2-1
abundance: -

CDR3aa: CASSELPQGGGSPLHF
CDR3nt: TGTGCCAGCAGCGAGCTCCCACAGGGGGGCGGTTCACCCCTCCACTTT
v_gene: TRBV7-3
d_gene: TRBD1
j_gene: TRBJ1-6
abundance: few

CDR3aa: CASSFPGTDTQYF
CDR3nt: TGTGCCAGCAGCTTTCCTGGCACAGATACGCAGTATTTT
v_gene: TRBV5-4
d_gene: -
j_gene: TRBJ2-3
abundance: few

CDR3aa: CASSVSRGRTEAFF
CDR3nt: TGTGCCAGTAGTGTGTCCAGGGGGCGAACTGAAGCTTTCTTT
v_gene: TRBV19
d_gene: TRBD1
j_gene: TRBJ1-1
abundance: -

CDR3aa: CSASGLAGLGF
CDR3nt: TGCAGTGCTAGCGGCCTAGCGGGTCTCGGTTTT
v_gene: TRBV20-1
d_gene: TRBD2
j_gene: TRBJ2-3
abundance: -

CDR3aa: CASSVGTSTYEQYF
CDR3nt: TGCGCCAGCAGCGTAGGGACATCAACTTACGAGCAGTACTTC
v_gene: TRBV5-1
d_gene: -
j_gene: TRBJ2-7
abundance: -

CDR3aa: CASSWAGQGRETQYF
CDR3nt: TGCGCCAGCAGCTGGGCCGGACAGGGTCGGGAGACCCAGTACTTC
v_gene: TRBV5-1
d_gene: TRBD1
j_gene: TRBJ2-5
abundance: -

CDR3aa: CASSLDREAQPQHF
CDR3nt: TGTGCCAGCTCACTGGACAGGGAGGCTCAGCCCCAGCATTTT
v_gene: TRBV18
d_gene: TRBD1
j_gene: TRBJ1-5
abundance: -

CDR3aa: CSVGRGLSTDTQYF
CDR3nt: TGCAGCGTGGGTAGGGGACTTTCCACAGATACGCAGTATTTT
v_gene: TRBV29-1
d_gene: -
j_gene: TRBJ2-3
abundance: -

CDR3aa: CSVTGTDNSNYGYTF
CDR3nt: TGCAGCGTCACCGGGACAGATAATTCTAACTATGGCTACACCTTC
v_gene: TRBV29-1
d_gene: TRBD1
j_gene: TRBJ1-2
abundance: few

CDR3aa: CASSKGDSQTMGYTF
CDR3nt: TGTGCCAGCAGTAAAGGGGACAGCCAAACTATGGGCTACACCTTC
v_gene: TRBV27
d_gene: TRBD1
j_gene: TRBJ1-2
abundance: -

CDR3aa: CASSQTRGAGELFF
CDR3nt: TGTGCCAGCAGCCAAACCCGGGGGGCCGGGGAGCTGTTTTTT
v_gene: TRBV7-2
d_gene: TRBD2
j_gene: TRBJ2-2
abundance: -

CDR3aa: CASSPTSGMTDTQYF
CDR3nt: TGTGCCAGCAGTCCGACTAGCGGGATGACAGATACGCAGTATTTT
v_gene: TRBV11-2
d_gene: TRBD2
j_gene: TRBJ2-3
abundance: -

CDR3aa: CASSHLGGGATDTQYF
CDR3nt: TGTGCCAGCAGCCACTTGGGCGGGGGGGCCACAGATACGCAGTATTTT
v_gene: TRBV4-1
d_gene: TRBD2
j_gene: TRBJ2-3
abundance: -

CDR3aa: CASSMGRGETQYF
CDR3nt: TGTGCCAGTAGTATGGGCAGGGGGGAGACCCAGTACTTC
v_gene: TRBV19
d_gene: TRBD1
j_gene: TRBJ2-5
abundance: -

CDR3aa: CASSLGQTNTGELFF
CDR3nt: TGCGCCAGCAGCTTGGGACAGACGAACACCGGGGAGCTGTTTTTT
v_gene: TRBV5-1
d_gene: -
j_gene: TRBJ2-2
abundance: -

CDR3aa: CASSLSPEVHGELFF
CDR3nt: TGCGCCAGCAGCTTGTCCCCGGAGGTGCACGGGGAGCTGTTTTTT
v_gene: TRBV5-1
d_gene: -
j_gene: TRBJ2-2
abundance: few

CDR3aa: CASFRDREFSYEQYF
CDR3nt: TGTGCCAGCTTTCGCGACAGGGAGTTCTCCTACGAGCAGTACTTC
v_gene: TRBV18
d_gene: TRBD1
j_gene: TRBJ2-7
abundance: -

CDR3aa: CASSRGLGQSGANVLTF
CDR3nt: TGCGCCAGCAGCAGAGGCTTGGGACAGTCCGGGGCCAACGTCCTGACTTTC
v_gene: TRBV5-1
d_gene: TRBD1
j_gene: TRBJ2-6
abundance: few

CDR3aa: CASNGQGGQPQHF
CDR3nt: TGTGCCAGCAACGGACAGGGTGGTCAGCCCCAGCATTTT
v_gene: TRBV2
d_gene: TRBD1
j_gene: TRBJ1-5
abundance: once

CDR3aa: CASSLGLAKEQYF
CDR3nt: TGTGCCAGTAGTCTCGGACTAGCGAAAGAGCAGTACTTC
v_gene: TRBV19
d_gene: TRBD2
j_gene: TRBJ2-7
abundance: -

CDR3aa: CASSRTSAYEQYF
CDR3nt: TGTGCCAGCAGCCGCACCTCGGCCTACGAGCAGTACTTC
v_gene: TRBV7-2
d_gene: -
j_gene: TRBJ2-7
abundance: few

CDR3aa: CSGGTGNGYTF
CDR3nt: TGCAGTGGCGGGACAGGGAACGGCTACACCTTC
v_gene: TRBV20-1
d_gene: TRBD1
j_gene: TRBJ1-2
abundance: few

CDR3aa: CAAGGSSNSPLHF
CDR3nt: TGCGCCGCCGGGGGGTCCTCTAATTCACCCCTCCACTTT
v_gene: TRBV4-1
d_gene: -
j_gene: TRBJ1-6
abundance: -

CDR3aa: CASGSGLGLAPDGELFF
CDR3nt: TGTGCTAGTGGTTCGGGCCTGGGACTAGCGCCCGACGGGGAGCTGTTTTTT
v_gene: TRBV12-5
d_gene: TRBD2
j_gene: TRBJ2-2
abundance: -

CDR3aa: CASSPPSGDNEQFF
CDR3nt: TGTGCCAGCTCACCACCGAGCGGAGACAATGAGCAGTTCTTC
v_gene: TRBV18
d_gene: -
j_gene: TRBJ2-1
abundance: -

CDR3aa: CASSLDRGLAGVLNTGELFF
CDR3nt: TGTGCCAGCAGCTTAGATCGAGGACTAGCGGGGGTGTTGAACACCGGGGAGCTGTTTTTT
v_gene: TRBV11-3
d_gene: TRBD2
j_gene: TRBJ2-2
abundance: few

CDR3aa: CSALSASLQETQYF
CDR3nt: TGCAGCGCCCTTAGCGCAAGCCTCCAAGAGACCCAGTACTTC
v_gene: TRBV29-1
d_gene: -
j_gene: TRBJ2-5
abundance: few

CDR3aa: CASSLFTGLAFNEQFF
CDR3nt: TGTGCCAGCAGTTTATTCACCGGACTAGCTTTCAATGAGCAGTTCTTC
v_gene: TRBV27
d_gene: TRBD2
j_gene: TRBJ2-1
abundance: -